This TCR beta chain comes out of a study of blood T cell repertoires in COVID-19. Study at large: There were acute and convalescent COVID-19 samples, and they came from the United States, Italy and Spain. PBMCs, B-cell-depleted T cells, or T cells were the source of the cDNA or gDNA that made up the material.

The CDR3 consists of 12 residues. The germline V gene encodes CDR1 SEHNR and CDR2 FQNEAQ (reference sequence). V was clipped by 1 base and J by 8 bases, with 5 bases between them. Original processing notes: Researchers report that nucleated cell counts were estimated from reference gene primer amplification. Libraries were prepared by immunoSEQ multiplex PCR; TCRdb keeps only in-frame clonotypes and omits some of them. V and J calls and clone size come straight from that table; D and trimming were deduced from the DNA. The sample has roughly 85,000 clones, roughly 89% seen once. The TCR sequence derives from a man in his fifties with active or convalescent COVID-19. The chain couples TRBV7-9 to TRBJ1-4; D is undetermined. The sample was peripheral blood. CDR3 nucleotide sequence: TGTGCCAGCAGCTTAGTTTTAGAAAAACTGTTTTTT. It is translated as CASSLVLEKLFF.